The rows below give T cell receptor beta chains drawn from one sample of a study of blood T cell repertoires in COVID-19. TCRdb's table, derived via immunoSEQ multiplex PCR, lists solely in-frame clones and lacks some. The data hold approximately 160,000 clones, with 70% to 90% observed a single time. Sequencing was done on a sample of PBMCs or T cells enriched from blood (not recorded which). These receptors were collected from a woman aged 45-59 years who had recovered from COVID-19. CDR3s include the opening cysteine and the closing phenylalanine or tryptophan. Each record gives: D gene, V gene, clone size, J gene, CDR3 DNA, CDR3 protein. A D gene is named only where the DNA matches it firmly. Expanded clones get a size class; other rows say once, few or many, or leave the size out.

.	TRBV9	.	TRBJ1-1	TGTGCCAGCAGCGTAGGACAGGCCACTGGGGCCACTGAAGCTTTCTTT	CASSVGQATGATEAFF
.	TRBV7-2	many	TRBJ1-3	TGTGCCAGCACCCCATCGACCCAGGCGGGGGGAAACACCATATATTTT	CASTPSTQAGGNTIYF
.	TRBV19	few	TRBJ1-2	TGTGCCAGTAGTGAAGTCCGGAGGATCTATGGCTACACCTTC	CASSEVRRIYGYTF
TRBD1	TRBV7-2	.	TRBJ1-2	TGTGCCAGCAGCTTAGGGCAGGGGGAAGGCTACACCTTC	CASSLGQGEGYTF
.	TRBV20-1	.	TRBJ1-2	TGCAGTGCCGGGGGTAACTATGGCTACACCTTC	CSAGGNYGYTF
TRBD1	TRBV18	.	TRBJ1-1	TGTGCCAGCTCACGCCAGGGGGCAAGAGAAGCTTTCTTT	CASSRQGAREAFF
.	TRBV30	.	TRBJ1-3	TGTGCCTGGAGTGTCTCGGGTGGAAACACCATATATTTT	CAWSVSGGNTIYF
.	TRBV5-5	.	TRBJ1-5	TGTGCCAGCAGCTGGGCCGTGACCAGCAATCAGCCCCAGCATTTT	CASSWAVTSNQPQHF
.	TRBV7-9	few	TRBJ1-1	TGTGCCAGCAGCCCCTACTTCCCTGAAGCTTTCTTT	CASSPYFPEAFF
.	TRBV5-1	.	TRBJ1-4	TGCGCCAGCAGCTTGGGACACATAGAAAAACTGTTTTTT	CASSLGHIEKLFF
.	TRBV18	few	TRBJ1-3	TGTGCCAGCTCACCACCGGGGCCGGGAAACACCATATATTTT	CASSPPGPGNTIYF
.	TRBV3-1/TRBV3-2	.	TRBJ1-4	TGTGCCAGCAGCCAACATGTTATGAGGCTAAATGAAAAACTGTTTTTT	CASSQHVMRLNEKLFF
TRBD2	TRBV19	.	TRBJ2-1	TGTGCCAGTAGCCTGGGGAGGGCCGAGTTCTTC	CASSLGRAEFF
TRBD1	TRBV19	.	TRBJ1-1	TGTGCCAGTGGGGACAGGGAGGTGAGGGGTGAAGCTTTCTTT	CASGDREVRGEAFF
.	TRBV14	.	TRBJ2-3	TGTGCCAGCAGCCAAGAAAGGCTAGCCGGCGATACGCAGTATTTT	CASSQERLAGDTQYF
.	TRBV15	.	TRBJ1-1	TGTGCCACCAGCAGAGGCGCGAACACTGAAGCTTTCTTT	CATSRGANTEAFF
TRBD1	TRBV27	.	TRBJ1-6	TGTGCCAGCAGTTTTAACCGGGACAGTTTCTATAATTCACCCCTCCACTTT	CASSFNRDSFYNSPLHF
.	TRBV18	.	TRBJ2-2	TGTGCCAGCTCACCTTTTGACAGCCCCGCCGGGGAGCTGTTTTTT	CASSPFDSPAGELFF
.	TRBV5-6	.	TRBJ1-1	TGTGCCAGCACCTTACTGGGGGCCACTGAAGCTTTCTTT	CASTLLGATEAFF
.	TRBV6-2/TRBV6-3	.	TRBJ1-4	TGTGCCAGCAGTCTTCAGGCCGGGAGGGAAAAACTGTTTTTT	CASSLQAGREKLFF
TRBD1	TRBV19	once	TRBJ1-4	TGTGCCAGTCGCCCCAAACCCGGGCCGACAGGGGCTGAAAAACTGTTTTTT	CASRPKPGPTGAEKLFF
TRBD1	TRBV28	.	TRBJ1-4	TGTGCCAGCCCCCAGGGGGCAGGTTGTGCAACTAATGAAAAACTGTTTTTT	CASPQGAGCATNEKLFF
.	TRBV6-5	.	TRBJ1-2	TGTGCCAGCAGTTACCAGGGTGGCTACACCTTC	CASSYQGGYTF
.	TRBV30	.	TRBJ1-5	TGTGCCTGGAGTTCTCTAAATAGCAATCAGCCCCAGCATTTT	CAWSSLNSNQPQHF
.	TRBV4-3	.	TRBJ2-1	TGCGCCAGCAGCCATAACAGGCCGTACAATGAGCAGTTCTTC	CASSHNRPYNEQFF
.	TRBV30	few	TRBJ1-1	TGTGCCTGGAGTGTACCCAGGGACTTCACTGAAGCTTTCTTT	CAWSVPRDFTEAFF
.	TRBV30	.	TRBJ2-5	TGTGCCTGGACCTTGGGGAGGATTGGGGTGCGGGAGACCCAGTACTTC	CAWTLGRIGVRETQYF
.	TRBV6-5	.	TRBJ2-1	TGTGCCAGCAGTTACACCGGCAGGTCCTACAATGAGCAGTTCTTC	CASSYTGRSYNEQFF
.	TRBV11-2	few	TRBJ1-5	TGTGCCAGCAGCTTAGTTCGGGGTCAGCCCCAGCATTTT	CASSLVRGQPQHF
TRBD1	TRBV28	.	TRBJ1-1	TGTGCCAGCAGGACAGGGGGCGCGGGCGGGAACACTGAAGCTTTCTTT	CASRTGGAGGNTEAFF
TRBD1	TRBV28	.	TRBJ1-5	TGTGCCAGCAGGGGGGACAGGGGTATACAGCCCCAGCATTTT	CASRGDRGIQPQHF
TRBD1	TRBV7-2	.	TRBJ2-2	TGTGCCAGCAGCTTATTCCCGGCAGGGGGAAACACCGGGGAGCTGTTTTTT	CASSLFPAGGNTGELFF
.	TRBV6-4	.	TRBJ2-3	TGTGCCAGCAGCCCCGAGACACGGGGGTTTCAGTATTTT	CASSPETRGFQYF
TRBD2	TRBV7-9	.	TRBJ2-1	TGTGCCAGCAGCCGTGGGACTAGCGGATCCTACAATGAGCAGTTCTTC	CASSRGTSGSYNEQFF
TRBD2	TRBV11-2	once	TRBJ2-3	TGTGCCAGCAGCCGGGGTGTATCGGGACTACAAACAGATACGCAGTATTTT	CASSRGVSGLQTDTQYF
TRBD1	TRBV5-5	.	TRBJ1-2	TGTGCCAGCAGCCGGGGACAGGACTATGGCTACACCTTC	CASSRGQDYGYTF
.	TRBV7-9	.	TRBJ2-5	TGTGCCAGCAGCTTTGGGCAGGGGAGAGGGGAGACCCAGTACTTC	CASSFGQGRGETQYF
TRBD2	TRBV9	.	TRBJ2-1	TGTGCCAGCAGCCGGACTAGCGGGGGGTACAATGAGCAGTTCTTC	CASSRTSGGYNEQFF